This T cell receptor (beta chain) was found in a study of blood T cells in healthy people across ages. Study results and limitations: The study found TCR beta diversity correlated strongly with naive T cell percentage. Per million T cells, TCR beta diversity dropped roughly linearly as age increased. The study could not conclusively compare naive and antigen-experienced cells, given its unsorted PBMCs. It was held that the diversity estimates obtained from one million T cells were underestimates.

The second PCR ran roughly 7 to 11 cycles with a sample-barcoded 5' primer and J-beta primers. TCRdb used MiXCR to reprocess the 5' RACE reads, holding one entry per CDR3 protein. Among 1.5 million to 2 million distinct CDR3 sequences, approximately 40% were seen once, and the ten largest hold 23%. The CDR3 contains 13 residues. V shed 0 bases and J shed 8 bases, with 5 bases lying between them. Looked up from germline, CDR1 is MNHNS and CDR2 is SASEGT. About this clonotype itself: Its antigen remains unidentified.

The rearrangement joins TRBV6-1 to TRBJ1-6, with D perhaps matching TRBD1 (5 bases). The clonotype originates from a human donor in good health. The sequencing sample was made of blood. This chain's CDR3 is CASSEAGHSPLHF. The DNA of the CDR3 is TGTGCCAGCAGTGAAGCGGGGCATTCACCCCTCCACTTT.